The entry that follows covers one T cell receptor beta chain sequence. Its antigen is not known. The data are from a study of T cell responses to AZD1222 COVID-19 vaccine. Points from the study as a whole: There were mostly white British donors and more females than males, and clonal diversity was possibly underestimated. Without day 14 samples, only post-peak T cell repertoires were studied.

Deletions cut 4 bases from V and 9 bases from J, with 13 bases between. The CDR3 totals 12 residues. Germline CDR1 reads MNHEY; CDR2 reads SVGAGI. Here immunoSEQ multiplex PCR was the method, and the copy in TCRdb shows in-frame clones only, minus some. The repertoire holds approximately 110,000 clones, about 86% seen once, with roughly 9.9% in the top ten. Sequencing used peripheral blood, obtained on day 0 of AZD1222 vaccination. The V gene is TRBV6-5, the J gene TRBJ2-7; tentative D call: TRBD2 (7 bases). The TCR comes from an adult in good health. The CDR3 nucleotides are TGTGCCAGCAGTTCCCTTAGGGGGGGGCAGTACTTC. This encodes CASSSLRGGQYF.